This T cell receptor (beta chain) was recorded in a study of post-analysis software for immune sequencing data. Overall study: Relapsing-remitting, secondary progressive and progressive-relapsing courses of multiple sclerosis were included.

The authors incorporated unique molecular identifiers into the TCR beta cDNA libraries. TCRdb reprocessed the PCR reads via MiXCR and lists one record per CDR3 protein. The sample has 750,000 to 950,000 distinct CDR3 sequences; about 57% are singletons. CDR3 length: 13 amino acids. V was trimmed by 1 base and J by 15 bases, leaving 16 bases between them. The study, taken as a whole, reports: Multiple sclerosis patients had significantly lower normalized Chao1 diversity than controls. In patients, TRBV5-6, TRBV5-1 and TRBV20-1 belonged to five TRBV segments found more frequently than in controls.

Notes on this clonotype: Its antigen is unidentified.

The chain joins TRBV12-3 or TRBV12-4 to TRBJ2-1; D gene ambiguous. The TCR originated in a girl between 10 and 17 years old with multiple sclerosis. Sample: blood. The CDR3 DNA reads as TGTGCCAGCAGTTTAGGGGGTTCTCCCCGAGGGTTCTTC. Translated, it gives CASSLGGSPRGFF.